These 19 T cell receptor beta chains were all obtained from the same sample, sequenced in a study of post-analysis software for immune sequencing data. Whole-study results and caveats: When patients were compared with controls, 4 or 5 TRBV segments were more frequent, TRBV5-6, TRBV5-1 and TRBV20-1 among them.

The antigens these receptors bind are not known. Prepared TCR beta cDNA libraries contained unique molecular identifiers. TCRdb used MiXCR to reprocess the PCR reads, holding one entry per CDR3 protein. The repertoire holds about 800,000 distinct CDR3 sequences, with about 27% as singletons. The sample taken for sequencing was blood. Source of these receptors: a girl aged 5 to 17 with multiple sclerosis.

This clonotype was seen a few times. The rearrangement joins TRBV20-1 to TRBJ2-3; D is unresolved. The germline gives CDR1 DFQATT, CDR2 SNEGSKA (reference sequence). The CDR3 is 14 amino acids. The V and J ends lost 5 bases and 2 bases respectively, with 14 bases between them. The CDR3 loop is CSARTLGDTDTQYF. CDR3 nucleotides: TGCAGTGCTCGCACCCTTGGAGACACAGATACGCAGTATTTT.

This clonotype came up a few times. The chain recombines TRBV7-9 with TRBJ1-2; TRBD1 is a possible D gene (6 bases). This CDR3 is built from 15 residues. V dropped 1 base and J dropped 3 bases, with 12 bases sitting between them. CDR1 is SEHNR, CDR2 FQNEAQ, per germline (reference sequence). CDR3 residues: CASSLGQVVDYGYTF. The DNA of the CDR3 is TGTGCCAGCAGCTTAGGACAGGTTGTGGACTATGGCTACACCTTC.

This clonotype was observed a handful of times. The chain employs TRBV20-1 and TRBJ2-6, with D possibly matching TRBD1 (6 bases). Trimming pared 5 bases from V and 3 bases from J, leaving 8 bases between. This CDR3 region has 13 residues. Germline CDR1 is DFQATT and CDR2 is SNEGSKA (reference sequence). CDR3 residues: CSAPGDGANVLTF. For the CDR3, the DNA is TGCAGTGCTCCAGGGGATGGGGCCAACGTCCTGACTTTC.

This clonotype was recorded only once. The V call is TRBV2, the J call TRBJ2-2, with a weak D call TRBD2 (5 bases). Trimming removed 7 bases at V and 0 bases at J, with 6 bases between. The V gene's germline CDR1 is SNHLY and CDR2 FYNNEI. This CDR3 has 13 amino acids. CDR3 sequence: CASKAANTGELFF. In DNA form, the CDR3 reads TGTGCCAGCAAAGCGGCGAACACCGGGGAGCTGTTTTTT. The full variable domain, rest sourced from reference TRBV2 and TRBJ2-2, is EPEVTQTPSHQVTQMGQEVILRCVPISNHLYFYWYRQILGQKVEFLVSFYNNEISEKSEIFDDQFSVERPDGSNFTLKIRSTKLEDSAMYFCASKAANTGELFFGEGSRLTVL.

The chain links TRBV12-3 or TRBV12-4 to TRBJ2-1; 9 bases align to TRBD2. After removal of 3 bases from V and 1 base from J, the junction contained 4 bases not matched to a gene. The CDR3 spans 16 residues. CDR3 DNA sequence: TGTGCCAGCAGTTTGCGGGGGGGGAAATCCTACAATGAGCAGTTCTTC. Translating it yields CASSLRGGKSYNEQFF.

This clonotype has more than one count but fewer than ten. The J gene is TRBJ1-5, the V gene TRBV5-8; D unclear. The germline V gene encodes CDR1 SGHTS and CDR2 YDEGEE. Deletions cut 2 bases from V and 6 bases from J, with 9 bases between. The CDR3 covers 13 residues. CDR3 nucleotide sequence: TGTGCCAGCAGCTTCGGGTACGGTCAGCCCCAGCATTTT. It codes for CASSFGYGQPQHF.

With regard to this clonotype: It may be a read error: a sequence one base away is much more abundant. CDR3 sequence reads: CVSSARWADTQYF. The CDR3 region has the DNA TGTGTCAGCAGCGCTCGGTGGGCAGATACGCAGTATTTT. The V gene is TRBV9, the J gene TRBJ2-3; no firm D call. The CDR3 is 13 amino acids. CDR1 is SGDLS, CDR2 YYNGEE, per germline.

This clonotype appeared a few times. The V gene is TRBV27, the J gene TRBJ2-5; TRBD2 is a possible D gene (5 bases). The CDR3 extends over 14 amino acids. The V end lost 2 bases, the J end lost 5 bases, and 12 bases lay between the germline ends. Germline lookup yields CDR1 MNHEY and CDR2 SMNVEV (reference sequence). Written as DNA, the CDR3 is TGTGCCAGCAGTTTACGGGCCTCGGGGGAGACCCAGTACTTC. Protein: CASSLRASGETQYF.

This clonotype was found once. CDR3 sequence reads: CSAPPSGDGTEAFF. DNA of the CDR3: TGCAGTGCCCCACCGTCAGGGGACGGTACTGAAGCTTTCTTT. V is TRBV20-1 and J is TRBJ1-1; possible D gene TRBD1, 6 bases. Germline V CDR1 and CDR2: DFQATT, SNEGSKA (reference sequence). The V end lost 6 bases, the J end lost 5 bases, and 19 bases lay between the germline ends. CDR3 length: 14 amino acids.

The chain has TRBV27 and TRBJ2-1, with TRBD2 matching 7 bases. Trimming took 7 bases from V and 0 from J; bases not matched to a gene: 9. Germline V gene lookup returns CDR1 MNHEY and CDR2 SMNVEV (reference sequence). The CDR3 is made up of 16 amino acids. This chain's CDR3 is CASTPGLADSYNEQFF. The CDR3 region has the DNA TGTGCCAGCACCCCAGGGCTAGCGGACTCCTACAATGAGCAGTTCTTC.

The chain joins TRBV20-1 to TRBJ2-7; 9 positions agree with TRBD2. CDR3 length: 15 residues. V lost 2 bases, J lost 2 bases, and 7 bases stayed unmatched. Germline CDR1 and CDR2: DFQATT and SNEGSKA (reference sequence). CDR3 coding DNA: TGCAGTGCTAGATCGAGCGGGAGGAGGGCCTACGAGCAGTACTTC. This gives the protein CSARSSGRRAYEQYF.

This clonotype has only a few counts. V and J are TRBV5-1 and TRBJ1-5; D perhaps matches TRBD1 (6 bases). Germline V gives CDR1 SGHRS, CDR2 YFSETQ. V dropped 4 bases and J dropped 0 bases, with 14 bases sitting between them. The CDR3 runs to 16 residues. The CDR3 reads CASSRGWGISNQPQHF. For the CDR3, the DNA is TGCGCCAGCAGCAGGGGGTGGGGGATTAGCAATCAGCCCCAGCATTTT.

Comment on this clonotype: A much bigger clone sits one base away, suggesting this may be a read error. This chain joins TRBV5-1 and TRBJ2-1, with 15 bases matching TRBD2. V lost 4 bases to trimming and J lost 7 bases; unmatched junction nucleotides: 6. Germline V gene lookup returns CDR1 SGHRS and CDR2 YFSETQ. The CDR3 is 16 residues long. The CDR3 DNA reads as TGCGCCAGCAGCGGGGGACTAGCGGGAGGTTTTAATGAGCAGTTCTTC. Translated, it gives CASSGGLAGGFNEQFF.

The chain links TRBV7-2 to TRBJ2-3; D may be TRBD2 (6 bases). The CDR3 runs to 16 residues. The V gene lost 5 bases and the J gene lost 3 bases, with 18 bases spanning the gap. Germline V gene sequence: CDR1 SGHTA, CDR2 FQGNSA. The CDR3 loop is CASSLQPSTSTDTQYF. As DNA, the CDR3 is TGTGCCAGCAGCCTCCAGCCTTCGACTAGTACAGATACGCAGTATTTT.

The chain is built from TRBV11-2 and TRBJ2-1; D may match TRBD1 or TRBD2 (5 bases each). CDR1 is SGHAT, CDR2 FQNNGV, per germline. This CDR3 contains 17 residues. Trimming cost V 3 bases and J 1 base, with 16 bases left between them. The CDR3: CASSLTLGVSSYNEQFF. The CDR3 DNA reads TGTGCCAGCAGCTTGACCTTGGGGGTCTCTTCCTACAATGAGCAGTTCTTC.

J is TRBJ2-3 and V is TRBV20-1, with D uncertain. This CDR3 is built from 16 residues. Germline V lookup: CDR1 DFQATT, CDR2 SNEGSKA (reference sequence). Trimming removed 0 bases at V and 0 bases at J, with 13 bases between. The CDR3 sequence is CSARDIGEASTDTQYF. The CDR3 nucleotides are TGCAGTGCTAGAGATATTGGGGAAGCTAGCACAGATACGCAGTATTTT.

This clonotype was observed a handful of times. V gene TRBV4-3 combines with J gene TRBJ2-1, with 7 bases identical to TRBD1. V shed 3 bases, J shed 7 bases, and the junction held 15 bases outside the gene matches. The length of the CDR3 is 17 residues. Germline CDR1 and CDR2: LGHNA and YSLEER. The CDR3 nucleotides are TGCGCCAGCAGCCAGTCCGAGGAAGGGGGCTGGCTTAATGAGCAGTTCTTC. Protein sequence: CASSQSEEGGWLNEQFF.

This chain links TRBV6-2 or TRBV6-3 with TRBJ2-5; 10 positions agree with TRBD2. V gave up 5 bases and J gave up 11 bases; unmatched junction bases: 14. There are 15 residues in the CDR3. CDR1 and CDR2 (germline): MNHEY, SVGEGT. DNA for the CDR3: TGTGCCAGCAGTGCTTCTAGCGGGAGAGTCAATGAGCAGTACTTC. Translating it yields CASSASSGRVNEQYF.

The chain links TRBV15 to TRBJ2-5, with 12 bases that match TRBD2. V shed 4 bases and J 2 bases; nucleotides not matched to a gene: 5. From germline, CDR1 is LNHNV and CDR2 YYDKDF (reference sequence). This CDR3 contains 16 residues. CDR3 in DNA: TGTGCCACCAGCACACTAGGGACTAGCGGGCAAGAGACCCAGTACTTC. It yields the protein CATSTLGTSGQETQYF. Based on the CDR3 plus reference TRBV15 and TRBJ2-5, the full variable domain is DAMVIQNPRYQVTQFGKPVTLSCSQTLNHNVMYWYQQKSSQAPKLLFHYYDKDFNNEADTPDNFQSRRPNTSFCFLDIRSPGLGDTAMYLCATSTLGTSGQETQYFGPGTRLLVL.